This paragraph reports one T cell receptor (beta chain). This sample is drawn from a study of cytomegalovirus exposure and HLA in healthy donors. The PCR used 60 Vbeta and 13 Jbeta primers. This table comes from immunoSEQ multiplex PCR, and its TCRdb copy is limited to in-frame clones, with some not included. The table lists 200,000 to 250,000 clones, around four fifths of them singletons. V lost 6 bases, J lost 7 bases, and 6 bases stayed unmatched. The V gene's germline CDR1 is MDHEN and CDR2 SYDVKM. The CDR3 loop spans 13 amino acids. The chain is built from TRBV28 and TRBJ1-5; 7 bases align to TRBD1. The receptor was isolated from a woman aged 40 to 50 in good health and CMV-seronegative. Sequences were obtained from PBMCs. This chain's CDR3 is CASSPGGRQPQHF. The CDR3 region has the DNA TGTGCCAGCAGCCCAGGGGGGCGGCAGCCCCAGCATTTT.